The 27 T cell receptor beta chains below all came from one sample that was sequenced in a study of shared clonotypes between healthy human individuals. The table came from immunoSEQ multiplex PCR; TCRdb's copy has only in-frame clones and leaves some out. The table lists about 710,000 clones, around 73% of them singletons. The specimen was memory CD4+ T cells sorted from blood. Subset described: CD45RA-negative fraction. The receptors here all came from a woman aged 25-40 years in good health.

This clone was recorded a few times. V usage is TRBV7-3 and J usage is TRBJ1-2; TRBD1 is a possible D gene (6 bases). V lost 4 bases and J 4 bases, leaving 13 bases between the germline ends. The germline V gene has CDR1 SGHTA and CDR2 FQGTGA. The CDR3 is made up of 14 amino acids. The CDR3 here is CASSSRGAGYGYTF. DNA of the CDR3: TGTGCCAGCAGCTCCAGGGGAGCCGGCTATGGCTACACCTTC.

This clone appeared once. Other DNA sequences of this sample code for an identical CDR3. CDR3 loop: CASSLDPNTGELFF. For the CDR3, the DNA is TGCGCCAGCAGCTTGGACCCCAACACCGGGGAGCTGTTTTTT. The J gene is TRBJ2-2, the V gene TRBV5-1; D unclear. Germline V lookup: CDR1 SGHRS, CDR2 YFSETQ. V shed 0 bases and J shed 2 bases, with 5 bases lying between them. The CDR3 sequence is 14 residues long.

The CDR3 is CASSLAVRQRFYNEQFF. CDR3 DNA: TGTGCCAGCAGCTTAGCCGTGCGCCAACGTTTCTACAATGAGCAGTTCTTC. J is TRBJ2-1 and V is TRBV7-8; unclear D gene. V gave up 0 bases and J gave up 3 bases, with 15 bases separating them. The germline V gene encodes CDR1 SGHVS and CDR2 FQNEAQ. This CDR3 region has 17 residues.

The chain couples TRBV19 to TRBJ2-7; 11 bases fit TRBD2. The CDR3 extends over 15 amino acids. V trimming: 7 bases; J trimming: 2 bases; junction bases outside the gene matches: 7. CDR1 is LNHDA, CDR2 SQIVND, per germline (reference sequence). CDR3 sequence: CASKIGTSGTYEQYF. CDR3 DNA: TGTGCCAGTAAGATCGGGACTAGCGGTACCTACGAGCAGTACTTC.

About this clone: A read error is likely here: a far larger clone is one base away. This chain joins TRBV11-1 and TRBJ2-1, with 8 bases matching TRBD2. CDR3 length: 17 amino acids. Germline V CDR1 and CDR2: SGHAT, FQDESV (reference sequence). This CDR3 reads CASSLAGYYEPQHEQFF. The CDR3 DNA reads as TGCGCCAGCAGCTTAGCGGGGTACTACGAGCCACAGCATGAGCAGTTCTTC.

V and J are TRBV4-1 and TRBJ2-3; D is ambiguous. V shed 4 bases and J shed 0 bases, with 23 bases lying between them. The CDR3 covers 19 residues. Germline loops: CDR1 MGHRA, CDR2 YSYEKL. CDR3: CASSPRLGGENPSTDTQYF. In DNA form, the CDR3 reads TGCGCCAGCAGCCCCCGACTTGGCGGCGAGAATCCTAGCACAGATACGCAGTATTTT.

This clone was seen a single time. The CDR3 spells CASSGAQAGNEKLFF. CDR3 sequence (DNA): TGTGCCAGCAGTGGGGCACAGGCGGGGAATGAAAAACTGTTTTTT. V and J are TRBV6-1 and TRBJ1-4; tentatively, D is TRBD1 (5 bases). With 4 bases removed from V and 5 bases from J, the gap between germline ends came to 14 bases. Per germline, CDR1 MNHNS and CDR2 SASEGT. The CDR3 spans 15 residues.

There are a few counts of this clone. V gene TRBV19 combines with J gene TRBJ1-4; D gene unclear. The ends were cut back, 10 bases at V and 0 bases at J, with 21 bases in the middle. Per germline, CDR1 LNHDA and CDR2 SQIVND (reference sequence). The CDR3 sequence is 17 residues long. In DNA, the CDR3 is TGTGCCACCGACTCGGACCGCCGGATAGCAACTAATGAAAAACTGTTTTTT. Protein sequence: CATDSDRRIATNEKLFF.

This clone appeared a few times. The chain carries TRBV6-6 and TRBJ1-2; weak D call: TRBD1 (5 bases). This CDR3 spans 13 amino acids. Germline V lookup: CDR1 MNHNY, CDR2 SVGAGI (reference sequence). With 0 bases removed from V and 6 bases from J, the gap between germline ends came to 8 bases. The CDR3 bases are TGTGCCAGCAGTTACTCGTTCAGGGATGGCTACACCTTC. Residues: CASSYSFRDGYTF.

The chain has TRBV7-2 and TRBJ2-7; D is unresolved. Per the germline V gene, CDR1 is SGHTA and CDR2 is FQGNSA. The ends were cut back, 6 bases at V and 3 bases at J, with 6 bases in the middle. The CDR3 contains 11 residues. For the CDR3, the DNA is TGTGCCAGCAGAGCTAACTACGAGCAGTACTTC. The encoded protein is CASRANYEQYF.

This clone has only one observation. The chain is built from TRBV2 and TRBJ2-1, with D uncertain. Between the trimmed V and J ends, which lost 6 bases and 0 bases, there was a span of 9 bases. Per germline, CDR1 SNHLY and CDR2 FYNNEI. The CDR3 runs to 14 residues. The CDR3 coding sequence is TGTGCCAGCAGGCCGGGTAGCTCCTACAATGAGCAGTTCTTC. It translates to CASRPGSSYNEQFF.

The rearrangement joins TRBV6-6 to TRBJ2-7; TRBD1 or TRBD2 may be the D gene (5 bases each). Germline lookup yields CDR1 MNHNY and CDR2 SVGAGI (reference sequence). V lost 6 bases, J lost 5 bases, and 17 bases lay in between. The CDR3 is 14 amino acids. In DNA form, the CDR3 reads TGTGCCAGCAGAAATTTTGGGGGTTTCGACGAGCAGTACTTC. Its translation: CASRNFGGFDEQYF.

The CDR3 bases are TGTGCCAGCCGAGCGGCGACCAACACAGATACGCAGTATTTT. It translates to CASRAATNTDTQYF. The chain has TRBV28 and TRBJ2-3, with a tentative D call TRBD2 (5 bases). CDR1 is MDHEN, CDR2 SYDVKM, per germline. V dropped 8 bases and J dropped 2 bases, with 14 bases sitting between them. The CDR3 length is 14 residues. Together with reference TRBV28 and TRBJ2-3, the CDR3 gives the full variable domain: DVKVTQSSRYLVKRTGEKVFLECVQDMDHENMFWYRQDPGLGLRLIYFSYDVKMKEKGDIPEGYSVSREKKERFSLILESASTNQTSMYLCASRAATNTDTQYFGPGTRLTVL.

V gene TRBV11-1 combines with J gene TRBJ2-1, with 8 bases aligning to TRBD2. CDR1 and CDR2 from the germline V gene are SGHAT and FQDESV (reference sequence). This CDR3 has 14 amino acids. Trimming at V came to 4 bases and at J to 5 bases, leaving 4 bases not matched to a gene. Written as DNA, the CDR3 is TGTGCCAGCAGCTCCCGGGAGGGGGACAATGAGCAGTTCTTC. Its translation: CASSSREGDNEQFF. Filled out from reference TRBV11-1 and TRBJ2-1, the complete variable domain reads EAEVAQSPRYKITEKSQAVAFWCDPISGHATLYWYRQILGQGPELLVQFQDESVVDDSQLPKDRFSAERLKGVDSTLKIQPAELGDSAMYLCASSSREGDNEQFFGPGTRLTVL.

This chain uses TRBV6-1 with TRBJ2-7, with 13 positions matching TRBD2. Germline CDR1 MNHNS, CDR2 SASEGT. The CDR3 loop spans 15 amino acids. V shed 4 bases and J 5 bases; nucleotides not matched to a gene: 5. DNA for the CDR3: TGTGCCAGCAGTGGGGGACTAGCGGGAAGGAACGAGCAGTACTTC. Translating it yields CASSGGLAGRNEQYF.

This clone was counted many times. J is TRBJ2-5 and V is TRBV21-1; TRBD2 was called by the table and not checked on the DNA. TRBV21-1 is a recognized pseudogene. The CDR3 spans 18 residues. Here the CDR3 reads CASSKGTSGRALFETQYF. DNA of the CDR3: TGTGCCAGCAGCAAGGGGACTAGCGGGAGGGCTCTCTTTGAGACCCAGTACTTC.

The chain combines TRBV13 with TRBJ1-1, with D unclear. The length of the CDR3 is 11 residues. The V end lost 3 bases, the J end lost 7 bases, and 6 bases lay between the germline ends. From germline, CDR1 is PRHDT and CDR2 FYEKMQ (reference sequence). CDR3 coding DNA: TGTGCCAGCAGCTTCGGGAGTGAAGCTTTCTTT. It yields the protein CASSFGSEAFF.

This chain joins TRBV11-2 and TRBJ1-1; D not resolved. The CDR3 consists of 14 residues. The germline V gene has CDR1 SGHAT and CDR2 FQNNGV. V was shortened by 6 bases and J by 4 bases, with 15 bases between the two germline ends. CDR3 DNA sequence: TGTGCCAGCAGTTTGGGCAGGACCAGCACTGAAGCTTTCTTT. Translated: CASSLGRTSTEAFF.

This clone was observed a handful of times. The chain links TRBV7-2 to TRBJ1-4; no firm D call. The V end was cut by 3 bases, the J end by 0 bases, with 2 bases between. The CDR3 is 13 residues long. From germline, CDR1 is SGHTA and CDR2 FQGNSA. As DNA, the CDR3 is TGTGCCAGCAGCTTGACAACTAATGAAAAACTGTTTTTT. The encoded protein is CASSLTTNEKLFF. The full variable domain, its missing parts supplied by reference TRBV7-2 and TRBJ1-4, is GAGVSQSPSNKVTEKGKDVELRCDPISGHTALYWYRQSLGQGLEFLIYFQGNSAPDKSGLPSDRFSAERTGGSVSTLTIQRTQQEDSAVYLCASSLTTNEKLFFGSGTQLSVL.

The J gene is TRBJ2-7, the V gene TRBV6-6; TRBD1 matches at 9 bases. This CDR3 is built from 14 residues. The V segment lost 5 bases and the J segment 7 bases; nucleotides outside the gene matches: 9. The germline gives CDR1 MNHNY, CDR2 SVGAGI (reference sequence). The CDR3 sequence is CASSAGTGTWEQYF. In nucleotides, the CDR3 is TGTGCCAGCAGTGCCGGGACAGGGACGTGGGAGCAGTACTTC.

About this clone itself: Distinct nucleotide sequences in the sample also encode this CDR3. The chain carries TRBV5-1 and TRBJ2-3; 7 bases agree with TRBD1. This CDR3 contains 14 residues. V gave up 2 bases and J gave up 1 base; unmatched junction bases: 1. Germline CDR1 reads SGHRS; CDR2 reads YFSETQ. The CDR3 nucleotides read TGCGCCAGCAGCTTCGGACAGGGCACAGATACGCAGTATTTT. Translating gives CASSFGQGTDTQYF. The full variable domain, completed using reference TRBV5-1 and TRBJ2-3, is KAGVTQTPRYLIKTRGQQVTLSCSPISGHRSVSWYQQTPGQGLQFLFEYFSETQRNKGNFPGRFSGRQFSNSRSEMNVSTLELGDSALYLCASSFGQGTDTQYFGPGTRLTVL.

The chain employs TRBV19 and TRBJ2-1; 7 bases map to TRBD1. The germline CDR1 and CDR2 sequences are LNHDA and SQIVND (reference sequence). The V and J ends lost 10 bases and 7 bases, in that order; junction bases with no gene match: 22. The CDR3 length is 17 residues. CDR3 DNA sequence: TGTGCCACACGGCCTGCACAGGGGTCCTCCCCCCTTAATGAGCAGTTCTTC. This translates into CATRPAQGSSPLNEQFF.

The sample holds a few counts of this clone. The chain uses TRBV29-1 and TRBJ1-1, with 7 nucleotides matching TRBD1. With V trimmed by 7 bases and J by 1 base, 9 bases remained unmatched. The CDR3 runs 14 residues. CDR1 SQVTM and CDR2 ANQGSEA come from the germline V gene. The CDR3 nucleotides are TGCAGCGGAGGGCAAGGGGGCGAGAACACTGAAGCTTTCTTT. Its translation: CSGGQGGENTEAFF. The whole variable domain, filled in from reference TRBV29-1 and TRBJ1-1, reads SAVISQKPSRDICQRGTSLTIQCQVDSQVTMMFWYRQQPGQSLTLIATANQGSEATYESGFVIDKFPISRPNLTFSTLTVSNMSPEDSSIYLCSGGQGGENTEAFFGQGTRLTVV.

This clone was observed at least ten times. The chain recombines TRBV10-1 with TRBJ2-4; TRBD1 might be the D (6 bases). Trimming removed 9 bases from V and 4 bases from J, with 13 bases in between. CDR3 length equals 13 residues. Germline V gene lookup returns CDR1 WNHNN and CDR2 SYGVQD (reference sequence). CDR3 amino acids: CASSGQAKNIQYF. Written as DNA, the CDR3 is TGCGCCAGTTCGGGACAAGCTAAAAACATTCAGTACTTC.

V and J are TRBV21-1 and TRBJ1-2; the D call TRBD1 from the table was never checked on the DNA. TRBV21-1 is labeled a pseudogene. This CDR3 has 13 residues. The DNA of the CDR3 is TGTGCCAGCAGCAGAACAGAACCAGCTGGCTACACCTTC. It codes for CASSRTEPAGYTF.

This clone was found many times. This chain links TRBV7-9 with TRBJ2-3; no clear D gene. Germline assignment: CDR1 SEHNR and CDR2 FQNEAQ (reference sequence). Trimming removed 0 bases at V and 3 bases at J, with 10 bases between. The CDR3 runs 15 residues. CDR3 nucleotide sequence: TGTGCCAGCAGCTTAGCTCTCCGACAAACAGATACGCAGTATTTT. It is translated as CASSLALRQTDTQYF.

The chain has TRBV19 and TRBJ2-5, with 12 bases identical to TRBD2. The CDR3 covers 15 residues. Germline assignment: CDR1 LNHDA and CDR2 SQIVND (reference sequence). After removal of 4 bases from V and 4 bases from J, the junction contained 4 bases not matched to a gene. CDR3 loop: CASSTTSGSLETQYF. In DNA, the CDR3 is TGTGCCAGTAGTACGACTAGCGGGAGTCTAGAGACCCAGTACTTC. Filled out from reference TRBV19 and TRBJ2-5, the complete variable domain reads DGGITQSPKYLFRKEGQNVTLSCEQNLNHDAMYWYRQDPGQGLRLIYYSQIVNDFQKGDIAEGYSVSREKKESFPLTVTSAQKNPTAFYLCASSTTSGSLETQYFGPGTRLLVL.